This T cell receptor (beta chain) was observed in a study of cytomegalovirus exposure and HLA in healthy donors. As for the study in general: T cells numbering about 179 million yielded fewer than 140 million unique TCR beta sequences in an earlier analysis.

As for this clone: The antigen is unknown.

It was with 60 Vbeta and 13 Jbeta primers that the PCR ran. Assay used: immunoSEQ multiplex PCR; TCRdb lists only in-frame clones, some missing. The sample shows about 120,000 clones, 80% of them seen only once. Study findings and constraints: When the data were analyzed later, several of the most significant clusters appeared to be linked to common viral pathogens. Rarity characterized most TCR sequences, yet some public TCRs appeared in many donors.

The CDR3 sequence is 14 residues long. With V trimmed by 11 bases and J by 1 base, 9 bases remained unmatched. Germline V CDR1 and CDR2: MNHNS, SASEGT. V and J are TRBV6-1 and TRBJ1-1; TRBD1 matches at 8 bases. Sequencing used PBMCs. The sequence was collected from a man under 40 in good health and CMV-seronegative. The CDR3 spells CAVLPGTGNTEAFF. The CDR3 region has the DNA TGTGCCGTCCTACCCGGGACAGGGAACACTGAAGCTTTCTTT.